This TCR beta chain derives from a study of blood T cell repertoires in COVID-19. Study as a whole: T cells, B-cell-depleted T cells, or PBMCs provided the cDNA or gDNA that served as material.

Trimming pared 5 bases from V and 1 base from J, leaving 11 bases between. Germline CDR1 SNHLY, CDR2 FYNNEI. CDR3 size: 14 residues. Original processing methods: How many nucleated cells were present was estimated from reference gene primer amplification. Profiled with immunoSEQ multiplex PCR; TCRdb holds only in-frame clones, not every one. V, J and clone size are those of that table, while D and trimming were read from the DNA. The table records around 87,000 clones, 90% of them present only once. Sequences were obtained from peripheral blood. This chain links TRBV2 with TRBJ1-1; D might be TRBD1 (6 bases). The clonotype was recovered from a human donor with active COVID-19. The donor label of this sample is uncertain. The CDR3 region is CASSSKDRNTEAFF. The CDR3 nucleotides read TGTGCCAGCAGTTCAAAGGACAGGAACACTGAAGCTTTCTTT.